This T cell receptor (beta chain) was documented in a study of blood T cells in healthy people across ages. General observations from the study: PBMCs left unsorted prevented a conclusive naive versus antigen-experienced comparison. When one million T cells were used, diversity estimates were thought to be underestimates.

Researchers report isolating at least 6.5 million PBMCs per sample. PCR was performed a second time for roughly 7 to 11 cycles using a sample-barcoded 5' primer and a J-beta primer mix. Every single cDNA molecule received a tag from a template-switch adaptor with 12 random nucleotides. TCRdb reprocessed the 5' RACE reads via MiXCR and lists one record per CDR3 protein. The sample contains under 950,000 distinct CDR3 sequences, 22% of which appear only once. Turning to this clonotype: Its target is not known.

The receptor was derived from a man between 65 and 85 years old in good health. What was sequenced was blood.

CDR3 protein: CSAAPLAAYNEQFF. As DNA, the CDR3 is TGCAGTGCTGCCCCTTTAGCGGCCTACAATGAGCAGTTCTTC. The V and J genes are TRBV20-1 and TRBJ2-1, with D possibly matching TRBD2 (6 bases). Trimming removed 5 bases at V and 2 bases at J, with 13 bases between. Germline CDR1 reads DFQATT; CDR2 reads SNEGSKA (reference sequence). This CDR3 comprises 14 residues.